Presented here are 23 T cell receptor beta chains from one specimen sequenced in a study of human T cells and chemical hapten exposure. Stated time point: patch test 1, 2 weeks after DPC sensitization. Regarding treatment: therapeutic diphenylcyclopropenone sensitization with weekly scalp DPC. TCRdb reprocessed the RACE reads via MiXCR and lists one record per CDR3 protein. The table has some 200,000 distinct CDR3 sequences, around 22% seen once. Sequenced here: whole blood, sampled in connection with sensitization to the hapten diphenylcyclopropenone (DPC). The source of these receptors is a woman in her forties or fifties with alopecia areata. Some clones in this sample may be carry-over from other donors' samples.

The CDR3 sequence is CASSQLGTTGANVLTF. The CDR3 DNA sequence: TGTGCCAGCAGCCAATTGGGCACAACTGGGGCCAACGTCCTGACTTTC. The chain recombines TRBV14 with TRBJ2-6; D is unresolved. The CDR3 has 16 amino acids. Trimming stripped 2 bases from V and 2 bases from J, with 10 bases between. Germline V lookup: CDR1 SGHDN, CDR2 FVKESK.

This clonotype was counted at least ten times. The V call is TRBV11-2, the J call TRBJ2-5; 9 bases are a match to TRBD2. V lost 3 bases and J lost 5; bases outside the gene matches: 10. The CDR3 is 16 amino acids. From germline, CDR1 is SGHAT and CDR2 FQNNGV. The CDR3 loop is CASSFGAGGSRETQYF. The CDR3 DNA follows: TGTGCCAGCAGCTTTGGAGCGGGAGGTTCGCGGGAGACCCAGTACTTC.

The CDR3 reads CAIEREGSTDTQYF. In DNA form, the CDR3 reads TGTGCCATCGAACGGGAGGGTAGCACAGATACGCAGTATTTT. The V and J genes are TRBV10-3 and TRBJ2-3; 8 bases map to TRBD2. The CDR3 length is 14 residues. CDR1 is ENHRY and CDR2 is SYGVKD in the germline V gene. V shed 8 bases and J 0 bases; nucleotides not matched to a gene: 4.

The chain recombines TRBV5-1 with TRBJ2-3; D is unclear. CDR3 length equals 15 residues. Germline V gives CDR1 SGHRS, CDR2 YFSETQ. V gave up 3 bases and J gave up 1 base, with 12 bases separating them. The CDR3 nucleotides are TGCGCCAGCAGCTCGACAATCCCCGGCACAGATACGCAGTATTTT. Its protein product is CASSSTIPGTDTQYF.

V is TRBV18 and J is TRBJ2-1; 7 bases align to TRBD2. CDR1 is KGHSH, CDR2 LQKENI, per germline. Unmatched junction bases numbered 2, after V lost 2 bases and J lost 4 bases. The CDR3 extends over 14 amino acids. This CDR3 reads CASSPGGRYNEQFF. The CDR3 bases are TGTGCCAGCTCACCAGGCGGGAGATACAATGAGCAGTTCTTC.

The chain recombines TRBV5-1 with TRBJ1-1; 7 bases fit TRBD1. Germline V CDR1 and CDR2: SGHRS, YFSETQ. V shed 3 bases, J shed 1 base, and the junction held 9 bases outside the gene matches. The CDR3 has 16 residues. CDR3: CASSSTGVLPNTEAFF. CDR3 coding DNA: TGCGCCAGCAGCTCAACAGGGGTCCTGCCGAACACTGAAGCTTTCTTT.

The chain combines TRBV6-6 with TRBJ1-3; D is unclear. This CDR3 comprises 15 residues. The ends were cut back, 2 bases at V and 0 bases at J, with 8 bases in the middle. The germline gives CDR1 MNHNY, CDR2 SVGAGI (reference sequence). The CDR3 reads CASSYNLGSGNTIYF. The DNA of the CDR3 is TGTGCCAGCAGTTACAACTTGGGCTCTGGAAACACCATATATTTT.

The chain carries TRBV20-1 and TRBJ2-7; D not resolved. From germline, CDR1 is DFQATT and CDR2 SNEGSKA (reference sequence). Trimming pared 5 bases from V and 1 base from J, leaving 12 bases between. The CDR3 has 13 amino acids. CDR3 amino acids: CSAARYSSYEQYF. CDR3 coding DNA: TGCAGTGCTGCTCGATATTCGTCCTACGAGCAGTACTTC.

The sample holds many counts of this clonotype. The chain has TRBV27 and TRBJ1-1; possibly TRBD1 for D (5 bases). The CDR3 is 12 amino acids. Trimming took off 11 bases at V and 3 bases at J, with 13 bases between the two ends. CDR1 MNHEY and CDR2 SMNVEV come from the germline V gene (reference sequence). The CDR3 spells CAAGRRDTEAFF. The DNA of the CDR3 is TGTGCCGCGGGACGCAGGGACACTGAAGCTTTCTTT.

This sequence joins TRBV2 and TRBJ1-4; no clear D gene. CDR1 SNHLY and CDR2 FYNNEI come from the germline V gene. This CDR3 contains 13 residues. Between the trimmed V and J ends, which lost 7 bases and 5 bases, there was a span of 11 bases. CDR3 DNA: TGTGCCAGCACTAGACAAGACAATGAAAAACTGTTTTTT. Its translation is CASTRQDNEKLFF.

This chain joins TRBV7-3 and TRBJ2-1, with 13 bases identical to TRBD2. Germline loops: CDR1 SGHTA, CDR2 FQGTGA. J lost 7 bases, V lost 3 bases, and 6 bases had no gene match. The CDR3 contains 16 residues. CDR3 DNA: TGTGCCAGCAGCTTTCGGACTAGCGGGAGTTGGAATGAGCAGTTCTTC. Its translation is CASSFRTSGSWNEQFF. Variable domain in full (rest from reference TRBV7-3 and TRBJ2-1): GAGVSQTPSNKVTEKGKYVELRCDPISGHTALYWYRQSLGQGPEFLIYFQGTGAADDSGLPNDRFFAVRPEGSVSTLKIQRTERGDSAVYLCASSFRTSGSWNEQFFGPGTRLTVL.

The chain carries TRBV24-1 and TRBJ1-1; D may be TRBD1 (5 bases). This CDR3 is built from 12 residues. V dropped 4 bases and J dropped 8 bases, with 10 bases sitting between them. Germline V gene lookup returns CDR1 KGHDR and CDR2 SFDVKD. CDR3 nucleotides: TGTGCCACCAGTGACGGGGCTTCAGAAGCTTTCTTT. This encodes CATSDGASEAFF.

This clonotype appeared a few times. The J gene is TRBJ2-1, the V gene TRBV25-1; D remains unclear. Trimming pared 1 base from V and 8 bases from J, leaving 15 bases between. Germline V gene lookup returns CDR1 MGHDK and CDR2 SYGVNS. The CDR3 sequence is 15 residues long. The CDR3 coding sequence is TGTGCCAGCAGTGAATCTAGTAGCATCGACGATGAGCAGTTCTTC. This codes for CASSESSSIDDEQFF.

The chain employs TRBV6-5 and TRBJ1-2; D is perhaps TRBD1 (6 bases). V shed 6 bases and J shed 5 bases, with 16 bases lying between them. The CDR3 sequence is 14 residues long. The germline CDR1 and CDR2 sequences are MNHEY and SVGAGI. CDR3 region: CASSGTPKLYGYTF. The DNA for the CDR3 is TGTGCCAGCAGCGGGACACCGAAACTATATGGCTACACCTTC.

This chain uses TRBV6-1 with TRBJ1-1; 7 bases align to TRBD1. CDR1 is MNHNS, CDR2 SASEGT, per germline. The CDR3 runs to 14 residues. V lost 4 bases, J lost 1 base, and 3 bases stayed unmatched. The CDR3 DNA is TGTGCCAGCAGTGCAGGGGGGGGGAACACTGAAGCTTTCTTT. Translated, it gives CASSAGGGNTEAFF.

This clonotype came up a few times. This chain uses TRBV5-1 with TRBJ2-3; perhaps TRBD1 as D (6 bases). CDR3 size: 16 residues. Looked up from germline, CDR1 is SGHRS and CDR2 is YFSETQ. The V and J ends lost 2 bases and 5 bases respectively, with 18 bases between them. The DNA of the CDR3 is TGCGCCAGCAGCTTCCCACAGGGAGAGACGGAAGATACGCAGTATTTT. Translating gives CASSFPQGETEDTQYF.

The chain has TRBV12-3 or TRBV12-4 and TRBJ2-1, with 9 nucleotides matching TRBD2. The ends lost 2 bases at V and 5 bases at J; junction bases unmatched: 10. This CDR3 contains 17 residues. The CDR3 is CASSLNPGLAQNNEQFF. CDR3 nucleotide sequence: TGTGCCAGCAGTTTAAACCCCGGACTAGCGCAAAACAATGAGCAGTTCTTC.

The sample holds a few counts of this clonotype. The chain couples TRBV12-3 or TRBV12-4 to TRBJ1-6, with D possibly TRBD1 on 6 matching bases. V dropped 6 bases and J dropped 10 bases, with 25 bases sitting between them. This CDR3 has 17 residues. This CDR3 reads CASSPAHQQGVKSPLHF. The CDR3 DNA reads as TGTGCCAGCAGCCCCGCCCATCAACAGGGTGTAAAATCACCCCTCCACTTT.

The J gene is TRBJ2-2, the V gene TRBV6-2 or TRBV6-3; D is unclear. Germline values: CDR1 MNHEY, CDR2 SVGEGT. The CDR3 is made up of 18 amino acids. V was clipped by 0 bases and J by 0 bases, with 14 bases between them. The chain's CDR3 is CASSYSFSLHSNTGELFF. The DNA for the CDR3 is TGTGCCAGCAGTTACTCATTTTCGCTCCACTCGAACACCGGGGAGCTGTTTTTT.

This rearrangement joins TRBV20-1 to TRBJ2-4; TRBD2 agrees at 8 bases. V lost 3 bases and J lost 16; bases outside the gene matches: 11. The CDR3 is 12 residues long. Germline V gene data show CDR1 as DFQATT and CDR2 as SNEGSKA (reference sequence). The CDR3 reads CSARGSGILGYF. CDR3 sequence (DNA): TGCAGTGCTAGGGGTAGCGGGATTTTAGGTTACTTC.

The chain combines TRBV11-2 with TRBJ1-4; the D gene is possibly TRBD1 (5 bases). From germline, CDR1 is SGHAT and CDR2 FQNNGV. The CDR3 extends over 16 amino acids. V shed 4 bases and J shed 4 bases, with 16 bases lying between them. The CDR3 sequence: CASSSLGQADNEKLFF. CDR3 nucleotides: TGTGCCAGCAGCTCTCTGGGGCAGGCGGATAATGAAAAACTGTTTTTT.

The rearrangement uses TRBV12-5 and TRBJ2-1, with unresolved D. The CDR3 contains 14 residues. Trimming removed 2 bases from V and 3 bases from J, with 8 bases in between. Germline V gene data show CDR1 as LGHNT and CDR2 as FRNRAP. CDR3 sequence reads: CASGLSSVYNEQFF. As DNA, the CDR3 is TGTGCTAGTGGTTTGAGCTCCGTCTACAATGAGCAGTTCTTC.

J is TRBJ2-1 and V is TRBV2; D gene ambiguous. This CDR3 has 15 residues. The V and J ends lost 6 bases and 3 bases respectively, with 15 bases between them. Germline values: CDR1 SNHLY, CDR2 FYNNEI. The CDR3 DNA is TGTGCCAGCAGGGTAGGGTCACGAGGCTACAATGAGCAGTTCTTC. This sequence encodes CASRVGSRGYNEQFF.